These 11 T cell receptor beta chains were sequenced from one sample in a study of cytomegalovirus exposure and HLA in healthy donors. PCR primers comprised 60 Vbeta and 13 Jbeta primers. Only in-frame clones appear in the TCRdb table, and some are missing; sequencing was by immunoSEQ multiplex PCR. Counted here are 150,000 to 200,000 clones, about three quarters occurring once; the ten biggest clones make up less than 1%. Sequencing input: PBMCs. Receptors were obtained from a female donor in good health and CMV-seronegative.

V is TRBV11-2 and J is TRBJ2-7, with D tentatively TRBD2 (5 bases). V was shortened by 2 bases and J by 6 bases, with 8 bases between the two germline ends. CDR3 length equals 12 residues. Germline V lookup: CDR1 SGHAT, CDR2 FQNNGV. CDR3 DNA: TGTGCCAGCAGCTTATTCGGGGTCGAGCAGTACTTC. Protein product: CASSLFGVEQYF.

The rearrangement links TRBV7-8 to TRBJ2-3, with unresolved D. This CDR3 is 13 amino acids long. Germline V gene lookup returns CDR1 SGHVS and CDR2 FQNEAQ. Trimming took 2 bases from V and 2 from J, leaving 5 bases between them. The CDR3 loop is CASSLSHTDTQYF. CDR3 bases: TGTGCCAGCAGCTTATCACACACAGATACGCAGTATTTT.

This chain links TRBV6-5 with TRBJ1-5, with D uncertain. CDR3 length equals 14 residues. The germline V gene has CDR1 MNHEY and CDR2 SVGAGI. V lost 5 bases to trimming and J lost 0 bases, with 8 bases between them. CDR3 sequence: CASSPSYSNQPQHF. DNA for the CDR3: TGTGCCAGCAGTCCATCCTATAGCAATCAGCCCCAGCATTTT.

The chain links TRBV9 to TRBJ1-6; weak D call: TRBD1 (5 bases). Between the trimmed V and J ends, which lost 3 bases and 12 bases, there was a span of 13 bases. The CDR3 covers 13 residues. CDR1 and CDR2 (germline): SGDLS, YYNGEE. CDR3: CASSGGHYEPLHF. The CDR3 nucleotides read TGTGCCAGCAGCGGCGGACACTACGAACCCCTCCACTTT.

In nucleotides, the CDR3 is TGTGCCAGCAGTGGGGTGAGCGGGAACGAGCAGTTCTTC. Its protein product is CASSGVSGNEQFF. V usage is TRBV2 and J usage is TRBJ2-1; 7 bases fit TRBD2. CDR1 SNHLY and CDR2 FYNNEI come from the germline V gene. The J segment lost 10 bases and the V segment lost 4 bases, leaving 7 bases of the junction unmatched. CDR3 length: 13 residues.

This sequence joins TRBV28 and TRBJ1-5; 9 bases are a match to TRBD1. CDR1 MDHEN and CDR2 SYDVKM come from the germline V gene. Trimming cost V 7 bases and J 6 bases; bases outside gene matches: 4. The CDR3 is 13 amino acids. The CDR3 DNA sequence: TGTGCCAGCAAAACGACAGGGGGTCAGCCCCAGCATTTT. Translation gives CASKTTGGQPQHF.

This clone was detected only a few times. The chain couples TRBV2 to TRBJ1-2, with D possibly being TRBD1 (5 bases). Trimming shortened V by 5 bases and J by 1 base, and 8 bases separated the two germline ends. Germline loops: CDR1 SNHLY, CDR2 FYNNEI. The length of the CDR3 is 13 residues. The CDR3 nucleotides are TGTGCCAGCAGTACAGGCTTTAACTATGGCTACACCTTC. This codes for CASSTGFNYGYTF.

The chain employs TRBV5-1 and TRBJ2-2; D is uncertain. V lost 3 bases and J 6 bases, leaving 6 bases between the germline ends. The germline V gene encodes CDR1 SGHRS and CDR2 YFSETQ. This CDR3 comprises 12 residues. DNA of the CDR3: TGCGCCAGCAGCTCAACGGCCGGGGAGCTGTTTTTT. Its protein product is CASSSTAGELFF. Looking up the rest from reference TRBV5-1 and TRBJ2-2 gives the full variable domain: KAGVTQTPRYLIKTRGQQVTLSCSPISGHRSVSWYQQTPGQGLQFLFEYFSETQRNKGNFPGRFSGRQFSNSRSEMNVSTLELGDSALYLCASSSTAGELFFGEGSRLTVL.

This chain uses TRBV18 with TRBJ2-4; 7 bases match TRBD1. The CDR3 is made up of 14 amino acids. Trimming at V came to 8 bases and at J to 2 bases, leaving 6 bases not matched to a gene. Germline CDR1 KGHSH, CDR2 LQKENI. The CDR3 region is CASNTGDPKNIQYF. The DNA of the CDR3 is TGTGCCAGCAATACAGGGGACCCCAAAAACATTCAGTACTTC.

This clone occurred a few times. The rearrangement uses TRBV25-1 and TRBJ2-5; TRBD2 agrees at 11 bases. With V trimmed by 4 bases and J by 2 bases, 3 bases remained unmatched. The CDR3 has 15 residues. In germline, CDR1 is MGHDK, CDR2 SYGVNS. CDR3 in amino acids: CASSGLAGGQETQYF. CDR3 bases: TGTGCCAGCAGTGGGTTAGCGGGAGGGCAAGAGACCCAGTACTTC.

This clone came up a few times. The chain uses TRBV7-2 and TRBJ1-1, with no clear D. V lost 2 bases and J lost 0, with 10 bases in between. The CDR3 loop spans 15 amino acids. Germline CDR1 is SGHTA and CDR2 is FQGNSA. The CDR3 DNA reads TGTGCCAGCAGCTTACAGCAGGCCCTGAACACTGAAGCTTTCTTT. The encoded protein is CASSLQQALNTEAFF.